This TCR beta chain is drawn from a study of sequential checkpoint blockade in melanoma. Treatment here: randomized to nivolumab then ipilimumab (arm A) or the reverse (arm B). This CDR3 spans 13 amino acids. Looked up from germline, CDR1 is SSHAT and CDR2 is FNYEAQ (reference sequence). As to this clone: Germline is not matched at one junction end, which may reflect a read error.

Clones were sequenced by immunoSEQ multiplex PCR, and TCRdb holds only the in-frame ones, with some missing. Found here are about 12,000 clones, about four fifths of them singletons; the top ten hold approximately 51%. The chain couples TRBV7-7 to TRBJ2-3; D remains ambiguous. The receptor was derived from a human donor with melanoma. The material was CD8+ T cells sorted from blood (inferred from file names), obtained from a patient given nivolumab and ipilimumab in sequence. CDR3 region: CASSSYSTDTQYF. The DNA for the CDR3 is TGTGCTAGCAGCTCGTACTCCACAGATACGCAGTATTTT.